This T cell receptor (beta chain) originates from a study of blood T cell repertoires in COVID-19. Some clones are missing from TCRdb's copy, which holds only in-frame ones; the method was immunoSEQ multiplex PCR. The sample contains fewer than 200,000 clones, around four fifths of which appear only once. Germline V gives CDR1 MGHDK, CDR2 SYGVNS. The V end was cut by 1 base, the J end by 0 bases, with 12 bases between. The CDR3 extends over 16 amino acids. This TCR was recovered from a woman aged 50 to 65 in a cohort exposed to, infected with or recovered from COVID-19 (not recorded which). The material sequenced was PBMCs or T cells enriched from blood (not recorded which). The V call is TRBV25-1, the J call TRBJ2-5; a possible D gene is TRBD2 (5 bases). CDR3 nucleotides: TGTGCCAGCAGTGAATCACCAGCGGTGTACCAAGAGACCCAGTACTTC. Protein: CASSESPAVYQETQYF.